This TCR beta chain was recovered during a study of T-cell reconstitution after alpha-beta-depleted transplantation in children. The study, taken as a whole, reports: Some patients' high day-60 TCRbeta diversity was traced to surviving recipient T cells and thymic progenitors. Hyperexpanded clones declined; after one year, newly produced T cells mostly supplied diversity. By about two months after transplant, alpha-beta T cells reportedly arose from several hundred graft clones that had expanded.

Notes on this clonotype: Antigen: not known.

Unique molecular identifiers were incorporated during preparation of the TCRbeta library. TCRdb fed the PCR reads into MiXCR, producing one record per CDR3 protein. This table holds about 580,000 distinct CDR3 sequences, 25% to 30% found once. After removal of 3 bases from V and 6 bases from J, the junction contained 10 bases not matched to a gene. The CDR3 runs to 16 residues. The rearrangement uses TRBV12-3 or TRBV12-4 and TRBJ2-3, with 9 bases aligning to TRBD2. The sample consisted of PBMCs, taken before TCRalphabeta/CD19-depleted stem cell transplant. This clonotype originated in a boy younger than two with Wiskott-Aldrich syndrome, due to receive a stem cell transplant. The CDR3 loop reads CASSFRAGGPRDTQYF. The CDR3 DNA reads TGTGCCAGCAGTTTTCGCGCGGGAGGGCCGAGGGATACGCAGTATTTT.